This T cell receptor beta chain was documented in a study of long-term antiretroviral therapy in people with HIV. Study background: Sampling started about a decade before the 2015 immediate-ART recommendation.

About this clone: Its specificity is unknown.

Regarding the study as a whole: Diversity went up after ART and still fell short of transplant donor controls. Viral resistance, ART adherence and therapy changes all lacked available data. HIV repertoires spanned narrower CDR3 length ranges than controls.

Per germline, CDR1 LGHNA and CDR2 YSLEER. This CDR3 is built from 14 residues. Trimming pared 0 bases from V and 1 base from J, leaving 7 bases between. Version v3.0 of the immunoSEQ assay was performed at survey level. TCRdb keeps only in-frame clones here, not all; method: immunoSEQ multiplex PCR. The sample has 15,000 or so clones, 70% to 90% seen once. The source of this sequence is a man aged 35 to 55 with HIV. Here the sequenced sample was unsorted PBMCs, taken 6.2 years after starting antiretroviral therapy. The rearrangement links TRBV4-3 to TRBJ2-7; D ambiguous. This CDR3 is CASSQDTGSYEQYF. CDR3 bases: TGCGCCAGCAGCCAAGATACCGGGTCCTACGAGCAGTACTTC.